This TCR beta chain was profiled in a study of blood T cell repertoires in COVID-19. Under the authors' procedure: Estimation of nucleated cell counts was performed using reference gene primer amplification. Some clones are missing from TCRdb's copy, which holds only in-frame ones; the method was immunoSEQ multiplex PCR. That table furnishes V, J and clone size, whereas the DNA furnished D and trimming. The sample carries 150,000 or so clones, more than 65% recorded once. This clone was seen a few times. V trimming: 5 bases; J trimming: 1 base; junction bases outside the gene matches: 1. Germline CDR1 and CDR2: SGHRS and YFSETQ. The CDR3 is made up of 13 amino acids. Study members were between roughly 18 and 89 years old and lived in roughly 24 US regions.

The sample consisted of PBMCs or T cells enriched from blood (not recorded which). V usage is TRBV5-1 and J usage is TRBJ1-1, with TRBD1 matching over 8 bases. The origin of this receptor is a man aged 55 to 70 who had recovered from COVID-19. The CDR3 here is CASRTGANTEAFF. As DNA, the CDR3 is TGCGCCAGCAGGACAGGGGCGAACACTGAAGCTTTCTTT.